The entry below gives a single T cell receptor beta chain sequence along with its context. This sample is part of a study of blood T cell repertoires in COVID-19. For the study at large: From the United States, Italy and Spain came samples of acute and convalescent COVID-19. From T cells, B-cell-depleted T cells, or PBMCs came the material, which was cDNA or gDNA.

V trimming: 3 bases; J trimming: 5 bases; junction bases outside the gene matches: 4. Germline lookup yields CDR1 SGHTA and CDR2 FQGNSA. This CDR3 contains 14 residues. Original methodology: Quantification of nucleated cells was approximated via reference gene primer amplification. TCRdb keeps only in-frame clones here, not all; method: immunoSEQ multiplex PCR. V and J calls plus clone size are reproduced from that table; the DNA served to infer D and trimming. This sample yields about 110,000 clones, of which 71% are seen a single time; roughly 0.9% belongs to the top ten. V usage is TRBV7-2 and J usage is TRBJ2-5; 9 nucleotides align to TRBD2. The TCR sequence derives from a human donor with acute or convalescent COVID-19. The donor label of this sample is uncertain. The source material was peripheral blood. The CDR3: CASSLAGGHETQYF. The DNA of the CDR3 is TGTGCCAGCAGCTTGGCGGGGGGGCATGAGACCCAGTACTTC.